This TCR beta chain was documented in a study of T cells in Graves' hyperthyroidism and ophthalmopathy. About the study: It was at initial diagnosis, before any treatment, that peripheral blood was collected.

J gave up 0 bases and V 7 bases, and 8 bases lay outside the gene matches. The CDR3 loop spans 16 amino acids. Germline CDR1 and CDR2: MGHDK and SYGVNS. From RNA transcripts, TCR beta CDR3 regions were amplified. First-round RT-PCR of the TCR CDR3 relied on the HTBI primer set. MiXCR, run by TCRdb on the multiplex PCR reads, gives a single entry per CDR3 protein. The sample lists 690,000 or so distinct CDR3 sequences, approximately 18% seen once, with 16% in the top ten. The J gene is TRBJ2-2, the V gene TRBV25-1, with 7 bases matching TRBD1. The clonotype originates from a woman aged 45-65 years with Graves' hyperthyroidism that later progressed to Graves' ophthalmopathy. Input material: blood. The CDR3 DNA sequence: TGTGCCAGCACTCCAATGGGACAGCCGAACACCGGGGAGCTGTTTTTT. Its translation is CASTPMGQPNTGELFF. Looking up the rest from reference TRBV25-1 and TRBJ2-2 gives the full variable domain: EADIYQTPRYLVIGTGKKITLECSQTMGHDKMYWYQQDPGMELHLIHYSYGVNSTEKGDLSSESTVSRIRTEHFPLTLESARPSHTSQYLCASTPMGQPNTGELFFGEGSRLTVL.